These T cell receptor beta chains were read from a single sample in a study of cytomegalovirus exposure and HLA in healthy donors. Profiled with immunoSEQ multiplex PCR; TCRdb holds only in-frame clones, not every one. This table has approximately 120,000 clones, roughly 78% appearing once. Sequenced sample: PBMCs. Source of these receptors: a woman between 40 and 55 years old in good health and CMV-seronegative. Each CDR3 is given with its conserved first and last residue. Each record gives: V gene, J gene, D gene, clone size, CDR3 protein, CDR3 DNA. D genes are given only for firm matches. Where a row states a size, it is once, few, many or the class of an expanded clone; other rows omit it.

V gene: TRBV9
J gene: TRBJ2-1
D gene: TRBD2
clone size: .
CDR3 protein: CASSVRPAGGRDEQFF
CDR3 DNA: TGTGCCAGCAGCGTAAGACCCGCGGGAGGACGGGATGAGCAGTTCTTC

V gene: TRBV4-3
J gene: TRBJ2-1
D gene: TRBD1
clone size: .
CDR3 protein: CASSQTGGSEQFF
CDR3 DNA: TGCGCCAGCAGCCAAACAGGGGGCAGTGAGCAGTTCTTC

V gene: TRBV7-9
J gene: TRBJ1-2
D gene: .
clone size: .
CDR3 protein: CASSLAQGLGGYTF
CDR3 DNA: TGTGCCAGCAGCTTAGCCCAGGGGTTGGGCGGCTACACCTTC

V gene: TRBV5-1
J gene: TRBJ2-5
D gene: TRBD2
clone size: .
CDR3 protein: CASSLQTSGAETQYF
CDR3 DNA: TGCGCCAGCAGCTTACAGACTAGCGGGGCAGAGACCCAGTACTTC

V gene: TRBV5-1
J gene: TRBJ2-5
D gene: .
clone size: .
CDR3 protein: CASSSRDLKETQYF
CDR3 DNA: TGCGCCAGCAGCTCCCGGGACTTAAAAGAGACCCAGTACTTC

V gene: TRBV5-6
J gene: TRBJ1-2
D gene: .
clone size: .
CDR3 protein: CASSFLASYGYTF
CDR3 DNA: TGTGCCAGCAGCTTCTTAGCCAGCTATGGCTACACCTTC

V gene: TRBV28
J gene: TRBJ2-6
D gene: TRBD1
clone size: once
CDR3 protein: CASSPETGGYGANVLTF
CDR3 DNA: TGTGCCAGCAGCCCCGAGACAGGGGGCTATGGGGCCAACGTCCTGACTTTC

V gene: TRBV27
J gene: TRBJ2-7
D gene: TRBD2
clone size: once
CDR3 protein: CASDPGLAGRTYEQYF
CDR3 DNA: TGTGCCAGCGACCCGGGACTAGCGGGGAGGACCTACGAGCAGTACTTC

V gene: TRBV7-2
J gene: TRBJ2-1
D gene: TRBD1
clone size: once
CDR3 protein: CASSPRPGTGVYEQFF
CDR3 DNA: TGTGCCAGCAGCCCACGGCCCGGGACAGGGGTGTATGAGCAGTTCTTC

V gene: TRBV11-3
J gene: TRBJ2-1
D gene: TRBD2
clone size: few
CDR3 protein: CASSPQAGGVYNEQFF
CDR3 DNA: TGTGCCAGCAGCCCCCAGGCGGGAGGAGTCTACAATGAGCAGTTCTTC

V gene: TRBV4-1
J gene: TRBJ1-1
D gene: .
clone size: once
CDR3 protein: CASSQETGLITEAFF
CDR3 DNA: TGCGCCAGCAGCCAAGAAACAGGGTTAATCACTGAAGCTTTCTTT

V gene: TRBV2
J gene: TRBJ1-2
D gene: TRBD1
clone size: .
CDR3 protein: CASRGDRVGGYTF
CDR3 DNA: TGTGCCAGCAGGGGGGACAGGGTGGGTGGCTACACCTTC

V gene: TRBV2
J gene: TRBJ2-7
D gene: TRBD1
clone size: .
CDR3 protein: CASGDQGQGTYEQYF
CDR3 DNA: TGTGCCAGCGGTGACCAGGGACAGGGGACCTACGAGCAGTACTTC

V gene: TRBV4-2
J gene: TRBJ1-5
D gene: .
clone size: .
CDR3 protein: CASSQVGEGFNQPQHF
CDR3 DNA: TGTGCCAGCAGCCAAGTGGGGGAGGGATTCAATCAGCCCCAGCATTTT

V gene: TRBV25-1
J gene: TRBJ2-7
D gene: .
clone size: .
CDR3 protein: CASSEVGALYEQYF
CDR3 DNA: TGTGCCAGCAGTGAAGTGGGGGCGCTCTACGAGCAGTACTTC

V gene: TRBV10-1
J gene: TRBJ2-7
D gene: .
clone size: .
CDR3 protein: CASSSQNSYEQYF
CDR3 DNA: TGCGCCAGCAGTTCACAGAACTCCTACGAGCAGTACTTC

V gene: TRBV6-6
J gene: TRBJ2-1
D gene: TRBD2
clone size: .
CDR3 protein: CASSYLAGNEQFF
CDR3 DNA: TGTGCCAGCAGTTACCTAGCGGGCAATGAGCAGTTCTTC

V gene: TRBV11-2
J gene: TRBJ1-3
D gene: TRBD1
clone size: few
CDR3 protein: CASSSNRGANTIYF
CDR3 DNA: TGTGCCAGCAGCTCCAACAGGGGAGCCAACACCATATATTTT

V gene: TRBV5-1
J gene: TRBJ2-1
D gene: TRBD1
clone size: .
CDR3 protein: CASSLVPGTGYGEQFF
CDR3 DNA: TGCGCCAGCAGCTTGGTTCCCGGGACAGGGTACGGTGAGCAGTTCTTC

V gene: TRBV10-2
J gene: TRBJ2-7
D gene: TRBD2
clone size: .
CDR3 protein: CASTSLAGGSYEQYF
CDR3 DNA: TGCGCCAGCACCTCCCTAGCGGGAGGCTCCTACGAGCAGTACTTC

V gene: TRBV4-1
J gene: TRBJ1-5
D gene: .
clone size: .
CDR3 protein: CASSQSIDLVQPQHF
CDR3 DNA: TGCGCCAGCAGCCAATCAATTGACCTAGTCCAGCCCCAGCATTTT

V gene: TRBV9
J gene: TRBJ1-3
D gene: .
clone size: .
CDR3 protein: CASSVESTAGNTIYF
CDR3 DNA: TGTGCCAGCAGCGTAGAGAGTACAGCTGGAAACACCATATATTTT

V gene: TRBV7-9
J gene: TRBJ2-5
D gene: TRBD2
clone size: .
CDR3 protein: CASSLGLAGSQETQYF
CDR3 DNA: TGTGCCAGCAGCTTGGGACTAGCGGGAAGCCAAGAGACCCAGTACTTC

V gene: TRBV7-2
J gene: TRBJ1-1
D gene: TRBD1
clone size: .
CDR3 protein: CASSPKDRAVGTTEAFF
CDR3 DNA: TGTGCCAGCAGCCCTAAGGACAGGGCCGTGGGGACCACTGAAGCTTTCTTT

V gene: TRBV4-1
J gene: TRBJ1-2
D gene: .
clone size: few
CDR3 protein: CASSQEDTRGYTF
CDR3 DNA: TGCGCCAGCAGCCAAGAAGACACTCGTGGCTACACCTTC

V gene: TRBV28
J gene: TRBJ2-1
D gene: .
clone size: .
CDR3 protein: CASSLISITDNEQFF
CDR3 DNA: TGTGCCAGCAGTTTAATATCTATTACAGACAATGAGCAGTTCTTC

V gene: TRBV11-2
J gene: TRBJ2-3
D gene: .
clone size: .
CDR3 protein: CASSRARGAGVADTQYF
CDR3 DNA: TGTGCCAGCAGCCGTGCGAGGGGGGCGGGAGTTGCAGATACGCAGTATTTT

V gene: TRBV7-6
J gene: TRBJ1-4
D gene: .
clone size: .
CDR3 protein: CASSPDIRNEKLFF
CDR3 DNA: TGTGCCAGCAGCCCGGACATCAGGAACGAAAAACTGTTTTTT

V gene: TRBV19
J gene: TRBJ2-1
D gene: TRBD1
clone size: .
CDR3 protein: CASSTKQGRNEQFF
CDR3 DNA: TGTGCCAGTAGTACCAAACAGGGGCGCAATGAGCAGTTCTTC

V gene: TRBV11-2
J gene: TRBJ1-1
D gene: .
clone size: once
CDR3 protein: CASSLGRGGVTEAFF
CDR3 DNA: TGTGCCAGCAGCTTAGGTCGGGGGGGAGTCACTGAAGCTTTCTTT

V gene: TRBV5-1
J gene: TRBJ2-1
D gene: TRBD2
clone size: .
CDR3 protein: CASSLGTSGSRYNEQFF
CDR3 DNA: TGCGCCAGCAGCTTGGGGACTAGCGGGAGTAGGTACAATGAGCAGTTCTTC

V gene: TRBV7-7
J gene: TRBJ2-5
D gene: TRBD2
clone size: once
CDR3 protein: CASSLGLGETQYF
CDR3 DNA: TGTGCTAGCAGCTTAGGACTAGGGGAGACCCAGTACTTC

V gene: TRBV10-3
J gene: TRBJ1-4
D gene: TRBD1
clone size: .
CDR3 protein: CAISDRAGGAKKLFF
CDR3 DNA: TGTGCCATCAGTGATCGGGCAGGGGGTGCCAAAAAACTGTTTTTT

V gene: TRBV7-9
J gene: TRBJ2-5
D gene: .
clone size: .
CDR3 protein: CASSLGGIETQYF
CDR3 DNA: TGTGCCAGCAGCTTAGGCGGGATAGAGACCCAGTACTTC

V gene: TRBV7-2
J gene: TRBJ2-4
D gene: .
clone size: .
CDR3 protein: CASSLVHLPNIQYF
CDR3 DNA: TGTGCCAGCAGCTTAGTACATCTTCCGAACATTCAGTACTTC

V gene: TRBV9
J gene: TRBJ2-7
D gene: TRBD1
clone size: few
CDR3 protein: CASSVAGTGTYEQYF
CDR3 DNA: TGTGCCAGCAGCGTAGCCGGGACAGGTACCTACGAGCAGTACTTC

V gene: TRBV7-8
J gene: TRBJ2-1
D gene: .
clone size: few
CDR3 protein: CASSSSASRVVNEQFF
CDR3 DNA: TGTGCCAGCAGCTCCTCAGCTAGTCGGGTTGTCAATGAGCAGTTCTTC

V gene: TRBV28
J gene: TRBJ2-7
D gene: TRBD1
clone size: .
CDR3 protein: CASSAPGQGASITTYEQYF
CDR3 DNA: TGTGCCAGCAGTGCTCCGGGACAGGGGGCCTCGATAACCACCTACGAGCAGTACTTC

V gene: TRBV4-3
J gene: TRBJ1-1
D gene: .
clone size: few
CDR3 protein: CASSQVRIANEAFF
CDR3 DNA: TGCGCCAGCAGCCAAGTACGCATCGCGAATGAAGCTTTCTTT

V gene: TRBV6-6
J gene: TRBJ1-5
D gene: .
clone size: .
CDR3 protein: CASLRVEGNQPQHF
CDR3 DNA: TGTGCCAGTCTCCGGGTGGAGGGAAATCAGCCCCAGCATTTT

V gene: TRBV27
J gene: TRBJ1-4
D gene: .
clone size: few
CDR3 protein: CASRGSTNEKLFF
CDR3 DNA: TGTGCCAGTCGAGGATCAACTAATGAAAAACTGTTTTTT

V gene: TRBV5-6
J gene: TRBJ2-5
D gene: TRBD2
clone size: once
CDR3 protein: CASSNLREKQETQYF
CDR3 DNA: TGTGCCAGCAGTAATTTGCGGGAGAAACAAGAGACCCAGTACTTC

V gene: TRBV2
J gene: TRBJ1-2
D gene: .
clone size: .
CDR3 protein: CASTQGMIANYGYTF
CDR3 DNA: TGTGCCAGCACCCAGGGTATGATAGCTAACTATGGCTACACCTTC

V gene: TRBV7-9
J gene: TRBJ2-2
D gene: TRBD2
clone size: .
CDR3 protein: CASSFRLAGRRRELFF
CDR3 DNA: TGTGCCAGCAGCTTTAGACTAGCGGGACGCCGTAGGGAGCTGTTTTTT

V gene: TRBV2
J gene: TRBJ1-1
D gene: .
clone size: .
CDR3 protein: CASSDQGGNTEAFF
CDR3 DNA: TGTGCCAGCAGTGATCAGGGAGGGAACACTGAAGCTTTCTTT

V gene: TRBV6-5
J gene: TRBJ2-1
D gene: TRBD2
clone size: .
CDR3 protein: CASSWGLAGWNEQFF
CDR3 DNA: TGTGCCAGCAGTTGGGGTCTAGCGGGTTGGAATGAGCAGTTCTTC

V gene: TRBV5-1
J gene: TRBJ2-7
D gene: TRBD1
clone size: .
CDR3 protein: CASSLRQGLYEQYF
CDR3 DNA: TGCGCCAGCAGCTTGAGACAGGGTCTTTACGAGCAGTACTTC

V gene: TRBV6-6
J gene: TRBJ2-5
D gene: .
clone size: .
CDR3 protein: CASSSRGRETQYF
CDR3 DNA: TGTGCCAGCAGTTCCCGTGGGAGGGAGACCCAGTACTTC

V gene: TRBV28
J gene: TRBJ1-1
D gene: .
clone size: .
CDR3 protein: CASSSGRVMNTEAFF
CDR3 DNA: TGTGCCAGCAGTTCAGGGAGGGTCATGAACACTGAAGCTTTCTTT

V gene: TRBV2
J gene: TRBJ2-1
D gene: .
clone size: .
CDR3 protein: CASSGPTSYNEQFF
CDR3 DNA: TGTGCCAGCAGTGGCCCGACATCCTACAATGAGCAGTTCTTC

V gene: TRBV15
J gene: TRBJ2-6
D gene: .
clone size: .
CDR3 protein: CATSRDIIGASGANVLTF
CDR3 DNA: TGTGCCACCAGCAGAGATATTATAGGGGCGTCTGGGGCCAACGTCCTGACTTTC

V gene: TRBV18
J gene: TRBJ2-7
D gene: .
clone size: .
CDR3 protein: CASSPPSVSSYEQYF
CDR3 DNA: TGTGCCAGCTCACCCCCCTCAGTTTCCTCCTACGAGCAGTACTTC

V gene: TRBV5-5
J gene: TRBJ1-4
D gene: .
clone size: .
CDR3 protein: CASSYLAGLDEKLFF
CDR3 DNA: TGTGCCAGCAGCTACCTCGCGGGTTTAGACGAAAAACTGTTTTTT

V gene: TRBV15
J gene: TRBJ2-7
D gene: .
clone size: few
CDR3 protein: CATSRAVSAGKYEQYF
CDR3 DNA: TGTGCCACCAGCAGGGCCGTAAGTGCAGGGAAGTACGAGCAGTACTTC

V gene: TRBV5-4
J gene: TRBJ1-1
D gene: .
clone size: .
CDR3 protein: CASSLEQNTEAFF
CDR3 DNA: TGTGCCAGCAGCTTGGAACAGAACACTGAAGCTTTCTTT

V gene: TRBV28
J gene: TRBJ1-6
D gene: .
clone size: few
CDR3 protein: CASSFERNNSPLHF
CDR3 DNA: TGTGCCAGCAGTTTCGAGCGGAATAATTCACCCCTCCACTTT

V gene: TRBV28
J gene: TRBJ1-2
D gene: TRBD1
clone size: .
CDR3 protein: CASSSGTVYYGYTF
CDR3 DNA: TGTGCCAGCAGTTCCGGGACAGTTTACTATGGCTACACCTTC

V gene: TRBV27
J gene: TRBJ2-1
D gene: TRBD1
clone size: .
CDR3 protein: CASGGTGSYNEQFF
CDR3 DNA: TGTGCCAGCGGCGGGACAGGGAGTTACAATGAGCAGTTCTTC

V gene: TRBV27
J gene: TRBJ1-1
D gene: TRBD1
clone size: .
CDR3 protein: CASRTGGTEAFF
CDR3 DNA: TGTGCCAGCAGGACAGGGGGCACTGAAGCTTTCTTT